Listed below are T cell receptor beta chains from one sample, sequenced in a study of identical twins. Each CDR3 protein gets one entry after TCRdb re-called the 5' RACE reads with MiXCR. The sample lists about 390,000 distinct CDR3 sequences, roughly 9% occurring once. Sequenced: naive T cells sorted from blood. These TCRs come from a woman between 50 and 59 years old in good health. CDR3s include the opening cysteine and the closing phenylalanine or tryptophan. Fields, in order: clone size, D gene, J gene, V gene, CDR3 protein, CDR3 DNA. A D gene is named only where the DNA matches it firmly. The listing skips clone size in some rows; elsewhere it reads once, few, many or a size class.

. | TRBD2 | TRBJ2-5 | TRBV5-1 | CASSLGTSGSVETQYF | TGCGCCAGCAGCCTCGGGACTAGCGGGAGTGTAGAGACCCAGTACTTC
. | . | TRBJ2-2 | TRBV20-1 | CSARGGSVAGELFF | TGCAGTGCCCGTGGGGGGTCGGTGGCCGGGGAGCTGTTTTTT
many | . | TRBJ2-3 | TRBV5-1 | CASSIGTYAGTQYF | TGCGCCAGCAGCATTGGGACATACGCTGGTACGCAGTATTTT
few | . | TRBJ2-3 | TRBV5-1 | CASSLGTITTDTQYF | TGCGCCAGCAGCTTGGGGACAATAACCACAGATACGCAGTATTTT
. | . | TRBJ2-5 | TRBV20-1 | CSARDRAVETQYF | TGCAGTGCTAGAGATAGGGCTGTCGAGACCCAGTACTTC
few | . | TRBJ2-1 | TRBV27 | CASRTGRSSYNEQFF | TGTGCCAGCAGAACTGGGCGAAGCTCCTACAATGAGCAGTTCTTC
few | TRBD1 | TRBJ1-1 | TRBV5-1 | CASSLVTGQGNTEAFF | TGCGCCAGCAGCTTGGTGACGGGACAGGGGAACACTGAAGCTTTCTTT
many | TRBD1 | TRBJ2-4 | TRBV5-1 | CASSPRQGQNIQYF | TGCGCCAGCAGCCCTCGACAGGGTCAAAACATTCAGTACTTC
few | . | TRBJ2-1 | TRBV10-2 | CASSVSDEQFF | TGCGCCAGCAGTGTCTCGGATGAGCAGTTCTTC
few | . | TRBJ1-2 | TRBV21-1 | CASSKETGGLYGYTF | TGTGCCAGCAGCAAAGAGACAGGGGGCCTCTATGGCTACACCTTC
. | . | TRBJ1-1 | TRBV5-1 | CASSLAGGFGEAFF | TGCGCCAGCAGCTTGGCGGGGGGTTTTGGAGAAGCTTTCTTT
few | . | TRBJ2-5 | TRBV20-1 | CSARSIGQKGTQYF | TGCAGTGCTAGGAGCATAGGCCAGAAAGGGACCCAGTACTTC
many | . | TRBJ2-3 | TRBV15 | CATSRQETADTQYF | TGTGCCACCAGCAGACAAGAGACAGCAGATACGCAGTATTTT
. | . | TRBJ2-1 | TRBV12-3/TRBV12-4 | CASSGGAYNEQFF | TGTGCCAGCAGTGGAGGGGCCTACAATGAGCAGTTCTTC
many | TRBD2 | TRBJ2-1 | TRBV2 | CASSEPGLAVFEQFF | TGTGCCAGCAGTGAACCGGGACTAGCGGTTTTTGAGCAGTTCTTC
. | TRBD1 | TRBJ1-5 | TRBV12-3/TRBV12-4 | CASRDDRGPNQPQHF | TGTGCCAGCAGAGACGACAGGGGGCCTAATCAGCCCCAGCATTTT
. | . | TRBJ2-5 | TRBV20-1 | CSARAQGNRAETQYF | TGCAGTGCTAGAGCCCAAGGGAACAGGGCAGAGACCCAGTACTTC
few | TRBD1 | TRBJ1-5 | TRBV5-1 | CASSANRGPQHF | TGCGCCAGCAGCGCTAACAGGGGGCCCCAGCATTTT
. | . | TRBJ2-7 | TRBV4-1 | CASSQEGQGIIYEQYF | TGCGCCAGCAGCCAAGAAGGTCAGGGGATTATCTACGAGCAGTACTTC
. | . | TRBJ2-1 | TRBV25-1 | CASSEGLRRDEQFF | TGTGCCAGCAGTGAAGGGTTAAGAAGGGATGAGCAGTTCTTC
few | . | TRBJ1-4 | TRBV2 | CATRQYATNEKLFF | TGTGCCACTCGACAGTATGCAACTAATGAAAAACTGTTTTTT
few | TRBD2 | TRBJ2-1 | TRBV20-1 | CSARPTGGSHGYWGNNEQFF | TGCAGTGCTAGACCCACCGGGGGGAGCCATGGATATTGGGGAAACAATGAGCAGTTCTTC
few | . | TRBJ2-5 | TRBV11-2 | CASSRSSQETQYF | TGTGCCAGCAGCCGTTCGTCCCAAGAGACCCAGTACTTC
few | . | TRBJ2-1 | TRBV2 | CAARRKRDEQFF | TGTGCCGCCCGAAGGAAAAGAGATGAGCAGTTCTTC
. | TRBD2 | TRBJ2-1 | TRBV5-5 | CASSNRLAGGSYNEQFF | TGTGCCAGCAGCAATAGACTAGCGGGTGGCTCCTACAATGAGCAGTTCTTC
many | . | TRBJ2-2 | TRBV14 | CASSLVGGTGELFF | TGTGCCAGCAGTTTAGTCGGGGGCACCGGGGAGCTGTTTTTT
. | . | TRBJ2-1 | TRBV27 | CASRSDRLYNEQFF | TGTGCCAGCAGATCAGACAGGCTATACAATGAGCAGTTCTTC
. | . | TRBJ2-7 | TRBV12-3/TRBV12-4 | CASRLDLTYEQYF | TGTGCCAGCAGACTCGACTTGACCTACGAGCAGTACTTC
once | . | TRBJ2-7 | TRBV28 | CASSQIGLLGVNEQYF | TGTGCCAGCAGCCAGATTGGGCTCCTGGGCGTCAATGAGCAGTACTTC
. | TRBD2 | TRBJ2-1 | TRBV4-2 | CASSPTSGFYNEQFF | TGTGCCAGCAGCCCGACTAGCGGGTTTTACAATGAGCAGTTCTTC
many | . | TRBJ1-2 | TRBV12-3/TRBV12-4 | CASSLLNYGYTF | TGTGCCAGCAGTTTATTGAACTATGGCTACACCTTC
few | . | TRBJ2-1 | TRBV9 | CASSVGSGLGAYNEQFF | TGTGCCAGCAGCGTAGGTTCCGGGTTAGGGGCCTACAATGAGCAGTTCTTC
few | . | TRBJ2-7 | TRBV23-1 | CASSQSSRTEGIHEQYF | TGCGCCAGCAGTCAATCGTCGAGGACAGAAGGAATCCACGAGCAGTACTTC
. | . | TRBJ2-3 | TRBV12-3/TRBV12-4 | CASSLLGGPDTQYF | TGTGCCAGCAGTTTATTGGGGGGGCCGGATACGCAGTATTTT
few | TRBD2 | TRBJ2-3 | TRBV24-1 | CATSDRPERGHTQYF | TGTGCCACCAGTGACCGACCTGAGCGGGGTCATACGCAGTATTTT
. | TRBD2 | TRBJ2-1 | TRBV6-1 | CASPGREGLSNEQFF | TGTGCCAGTCCGGGGCGGGAGGGCCTTAGTAATGAGCAGTTCTTC
many | TRBD2 | TRBJ2-1 | TRBV5-1 | CASRRAGVGNEQFF | TGCGCCAGCAGGAGAGCGGGAGTGGGCAATGAGCAGTTCTTC
many | . | TRBJ2-5 | TRBV20-1 | CSASPQETQYF | TGCAGTGCCAGTCCGCAAGAGACCCAGTACTTC
. | . | TRBJ2-3 | TRBV24-1 | CATSEFLRTEGTDTQYF | TGTGCCACCAGTGAATTCCTTCGAACTGAAGGCACAGATACGCAGTATTTT
many | . | TRBJ2-2 | TRBV5-1 | CASSIDLNTGELFF | TGCGCCAGCAGCATCGACTTAAACACCGGGGAGCTGTTTTTT
many | . | TRBJ1-6 | TRBV5-1 | CASSFLWNSPLHF | TGCGCCAGCAGCTTCCTATGGAATTCACCCCTCCACTTT
. | . | TRBJ2-5 | TRBV20-1 | CSARWGGETQYF | TGCAGTGCTAGGTGGGGCGGGGAGACCCAGTACTTC
few | . | TRBJ2-1 | TRBV24-1 | CATSDPRGNEQFF | TGTGCCACCAGTGACCCTAGAGGCAATGAGCAGTTCTTC
few | . | TRBJ1-6 | TRBV28 | CASSLSNSPLHF | TGTGCCAGCAGCCTATCTAATTCACCCCTCCACTTT
many | TRBD2 | TRBJ2-1 | TRBV4-1 | CASSPLAGVWNEQFF | TGCGCCAGCAGCCCACTAGCGGGAGTTTGGAATGAGCAGTTCTTC
once | TRBD2 | TRBJ2-5 | TRBV24-1 | CATSDYRAGGLQYF | TGTGCCACCAGTGATTATCGAGCGGGAGGCCTCCAGTACTTC
. | TRBD2 | TRBJ2-2 | TRBV29-1 | CSVREGVTVTGELFF | TGCAGCGTTCGGGAGGGGGTAACAGTCACCGGGGAGCTGTTTTTT
few | . | TRBJ2-1 | TRBV27 | CASSPARAIRDEQFF | TGTGCCAGCAGTCCCGCTCGGGCAATCAGGGATGAGCAGTTCTTC
few | . | TRBJ1-5 | TRBV5-1 | CASSWTPNQPQHF | TGCGCCAGCAGCTGGACACCAAATCAGCCCCAGCATTTT
few | TRBD1 | TRBJ2-4 | TRBV27 | CASSLRQGDIQYF | TGTGCCAGCAGTTTAAGACAGGGGGACATTCAGTACTTC
many | . | TRBJ1-1 | TRBV29-1 | CSGGNTEAFF | TGCAGCGGGGGGAACACTGAAGCTTTCTTT
. | . | TRBJ1-1 | TRBV6-1 | CASRRDTMNTEAFF | TGTGCCAGCCGCCGGGACACTATGAACACTGAAGCTTTCTTT
. | TRBD1 | TRBJ2-1 | TRBV10-3 | CAISAQVGKEGATNEQFF | TGTGCCATCAGTGCCCAAGTTGGTAAAGAGGGGGCAACCAATGAGCAGTTCTTC
. | . | TRBJ2-3 | TRBV5-1 | CASSLAAASTDTQYF | TGCGCCAGCAGCTTGGCGGCAGCCAGCACAGATACGCAGTATTTT
. | . | TRBJ1-1 | TRBV6-5 | CASSYGPEAFF | TGTGCCAGCAGTTACGGACCTGAAGCTTTCTTT
few | TRBD2 | TRBJ2-1 | TRBV24-1 | CATGGLDPRNEQFF | TGTGCCACCGGAGGACTAGATCCACGGAATGAGCAGTTCTTC
. | TRBD2 | TRBJ2-3 | TRBV5-1 | CASKVSGSSTDTQYF | TGCGCCAGCAAGGTTAGCGGGTCTAGCACAGATACGCAGTATTTT
many | . | TRBJ2-1 | TRBV5-1 | CASSSGQINEQFF | TGCGCCAGCAGCTCCGGACAGATCAATGAGCAGTTCTTC
many | . | TRBJ2-7 | TRBV7-2 | CASSLALEPTYEQYF | TGTGCCAGCAGCTTAGCTTTAGAACCTACCTACGAGCAGTACTTC